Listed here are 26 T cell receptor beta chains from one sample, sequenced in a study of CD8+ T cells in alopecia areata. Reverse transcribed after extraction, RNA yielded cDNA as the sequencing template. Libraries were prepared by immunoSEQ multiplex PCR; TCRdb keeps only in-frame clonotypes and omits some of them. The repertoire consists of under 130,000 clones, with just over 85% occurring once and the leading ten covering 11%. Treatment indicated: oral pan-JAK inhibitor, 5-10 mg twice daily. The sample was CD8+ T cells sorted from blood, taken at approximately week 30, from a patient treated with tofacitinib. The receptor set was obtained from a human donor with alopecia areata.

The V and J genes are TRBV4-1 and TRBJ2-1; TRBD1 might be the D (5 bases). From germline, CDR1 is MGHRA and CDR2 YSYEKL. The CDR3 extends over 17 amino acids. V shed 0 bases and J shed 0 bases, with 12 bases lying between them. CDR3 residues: CASSQDSDSSSYNEQFF. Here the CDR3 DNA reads TGCGCCAGCAGCCAAGATTCCGACAGCAGCTCCTACAATGAGCAGTTCTTC.

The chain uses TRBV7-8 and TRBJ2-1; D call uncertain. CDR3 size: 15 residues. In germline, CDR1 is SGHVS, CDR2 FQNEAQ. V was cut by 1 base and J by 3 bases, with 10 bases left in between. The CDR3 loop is CASSLVGSGYNEQFF. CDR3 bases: TGTGCCAGCAGCTTAGTCGGTTCTGGCTACAATGAGCAGTTCTTC.

This CDR3 is CASSAGTSAYNEQFF. The CDR3 DNA follows: TGTGCCAGCAGCGCAGGGACTAGTGCCTACAATGAGCAGTTCTTC. The chain uses TRBV9 and TRBJ2-1, with 8 bases matching TRBD2. The V gene's germline CDR1 is SGDLS and CDR2 YYNGEE. The CDR3 contains 15 residues. After removal of 3 bases from V and 2 bases from J, the junction contained 4 bases not matched to a gene.

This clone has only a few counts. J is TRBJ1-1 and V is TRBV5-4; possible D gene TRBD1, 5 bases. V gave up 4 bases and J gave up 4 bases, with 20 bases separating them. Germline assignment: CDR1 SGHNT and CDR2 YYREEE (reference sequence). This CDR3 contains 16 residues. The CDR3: CASSAPQQDDTTEAFF. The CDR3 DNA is TGTGCCAGCAGCGCACCCCAACAGGATGATACCACTGAAGCTTTCTTT. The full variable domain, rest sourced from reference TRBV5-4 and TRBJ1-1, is ETGVTQSPTHLIKTRGQQVTLRCSSQSGHNTVSWYQQALGQGPQFIFQYYREEENGRGNFPPRFSGLQFPNYSSELNVNALELDDSALYLCASSAPQQDDTTEAFFGQGTRLTVV.

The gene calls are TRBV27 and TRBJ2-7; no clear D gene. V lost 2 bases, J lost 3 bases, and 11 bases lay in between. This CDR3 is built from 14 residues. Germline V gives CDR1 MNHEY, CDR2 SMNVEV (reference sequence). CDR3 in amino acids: CASSLRVSNYEQYF. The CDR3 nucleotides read TGTGCCAGCAGTTTAAGAGTCAGTAACTACGAGCAGTACTTC.

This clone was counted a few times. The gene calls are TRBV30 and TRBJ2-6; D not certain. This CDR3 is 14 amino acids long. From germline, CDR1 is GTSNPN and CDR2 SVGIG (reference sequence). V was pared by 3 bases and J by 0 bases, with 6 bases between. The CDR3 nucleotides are TGTGCCTGGAGATTGGACTCTGGGGCCAACGTCCTGACTTTC. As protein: CAWRLDSGANVLTF.

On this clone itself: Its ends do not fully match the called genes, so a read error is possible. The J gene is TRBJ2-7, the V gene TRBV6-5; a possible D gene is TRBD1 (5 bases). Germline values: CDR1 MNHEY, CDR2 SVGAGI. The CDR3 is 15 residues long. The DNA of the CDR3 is TGTGCCTGCAGTTACTCAATTGTTCAGGGCTACGAGCAGTACTTC. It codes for CACSYSIVQGYEQYF.

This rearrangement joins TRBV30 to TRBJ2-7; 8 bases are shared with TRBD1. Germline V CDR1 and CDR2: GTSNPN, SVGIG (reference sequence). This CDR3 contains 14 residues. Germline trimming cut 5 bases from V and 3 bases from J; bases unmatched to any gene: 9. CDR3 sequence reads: CAWDRGTGYYEQYF. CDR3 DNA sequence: TGTGCCTGGGATAGAGGGACAGGCTACTACGAGCAGTACTTC. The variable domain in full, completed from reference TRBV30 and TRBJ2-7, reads SQTIHQWPATLVQPVGSPLSLECTVEGTSNPNLYWYRQAAGRGLQLLFYSVGIGQISSEVPQNLSASRPQDRQFILSSKKLLLSDSGFYLCAWDRGTGYYEQYFGPGTRLTVT.

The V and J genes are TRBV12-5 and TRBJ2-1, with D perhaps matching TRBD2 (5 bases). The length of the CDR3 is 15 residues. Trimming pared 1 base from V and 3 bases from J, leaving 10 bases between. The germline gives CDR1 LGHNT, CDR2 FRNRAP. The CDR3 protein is CASGLAGSLYNEQFF. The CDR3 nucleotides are TGTGCTAGTGGTTTGGCGGGGTCCCTCTACAATGAGCAGTTCTTC.

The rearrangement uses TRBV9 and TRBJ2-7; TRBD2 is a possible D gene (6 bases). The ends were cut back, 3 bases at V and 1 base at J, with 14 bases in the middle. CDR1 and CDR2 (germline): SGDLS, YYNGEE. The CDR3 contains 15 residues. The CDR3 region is CASSAGDRGSYEQYF. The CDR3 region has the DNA TGTGCCAGCAGCGCGGGGGACCGTGGATCCTACGAGCAGTACTTC.

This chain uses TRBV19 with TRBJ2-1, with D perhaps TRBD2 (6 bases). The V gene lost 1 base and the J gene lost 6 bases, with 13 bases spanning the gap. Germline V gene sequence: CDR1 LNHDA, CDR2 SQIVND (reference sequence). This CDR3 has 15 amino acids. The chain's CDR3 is CASSIAAGLTNEQFF. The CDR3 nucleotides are TGTGCCAGTAGTATAGCGGCGGGGCTTACCAATGAGCAGTTCTTC.

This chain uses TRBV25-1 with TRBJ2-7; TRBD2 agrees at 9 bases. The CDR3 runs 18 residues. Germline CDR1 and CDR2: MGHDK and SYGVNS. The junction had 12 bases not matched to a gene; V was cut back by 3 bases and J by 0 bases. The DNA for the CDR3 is TGTGCCAGCAGTGATCCTCCGGGACTAGCCGTAAGCTCCTACGAGCAGTACTTC. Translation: CASSDPPGLAVSSYEQYF.

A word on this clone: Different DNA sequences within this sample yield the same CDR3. In DNA, the CDR3 is TGTGCCAGCAGCTTAGGGAGCTATCTAGCCAAAAACATTCAGTACTTC. As protein: CASSLGSYLAKNIQYF. This chain connects TRBV7-2 to TRBJ2-4; D ambiguous. The CDR3 sequence is 16 residues long. CDR1 is SGHTA, CDR2 FQGNSA, per germline. Between the trimmed V and J ends, which lost 1 base and 0 bases, there was a span of 10 bases.

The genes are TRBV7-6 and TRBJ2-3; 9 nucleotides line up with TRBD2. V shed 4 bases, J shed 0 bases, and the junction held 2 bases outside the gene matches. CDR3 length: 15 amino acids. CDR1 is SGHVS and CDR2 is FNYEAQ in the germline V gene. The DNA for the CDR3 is TGTGCCAGCAGCTACACTAGCGGGAGCACAGATACGCAGTATTTT. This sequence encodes CASSYTSGSTDTQYF.

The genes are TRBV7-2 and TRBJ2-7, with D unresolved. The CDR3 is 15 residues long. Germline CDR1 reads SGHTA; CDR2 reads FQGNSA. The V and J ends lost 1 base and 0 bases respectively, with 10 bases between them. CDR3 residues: CASSLGLLSSYEQYF. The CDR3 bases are TGTGCCAGCAGCTTAGGACTTCTGAGCTCCTACGAGCAGTACTTC.

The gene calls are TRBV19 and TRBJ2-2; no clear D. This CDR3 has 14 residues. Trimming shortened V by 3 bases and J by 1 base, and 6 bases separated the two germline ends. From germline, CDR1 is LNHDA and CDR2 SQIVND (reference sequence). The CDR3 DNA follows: TGTGCCAGTAGTATCGGATTGAACACCGGGGAGCTGTTTTTT. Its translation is CASSIGLNTGELFF. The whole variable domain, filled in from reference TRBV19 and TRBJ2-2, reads DGGITQSPKYLFRKEGQNVTLSCEQNLNHDAMYWYRQDPGQGLRLIYYSQIVNDFQKGDIAEGYSVSREKKESFPLTVTSAQKNPTAFYLCASSIGLNTGELFFGEGSRLTVL.

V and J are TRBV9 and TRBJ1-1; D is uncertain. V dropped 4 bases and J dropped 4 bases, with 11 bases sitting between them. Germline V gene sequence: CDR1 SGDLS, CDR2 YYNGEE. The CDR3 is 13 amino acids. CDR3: CASSSEVSTEAFF. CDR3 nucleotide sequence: TGTGCCAGCAGCTCAGAAGTATCCACTGAAGCTTTCTTT.

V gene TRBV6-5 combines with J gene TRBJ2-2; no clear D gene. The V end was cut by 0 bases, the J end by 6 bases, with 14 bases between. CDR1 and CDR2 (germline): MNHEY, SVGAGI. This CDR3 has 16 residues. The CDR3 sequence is CASSYSIHRSAGELFF. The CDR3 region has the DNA TGTGCCAGCAGTTACTCGATTCATCGGTCTGCCGGGGAGCTGTTTTTT.

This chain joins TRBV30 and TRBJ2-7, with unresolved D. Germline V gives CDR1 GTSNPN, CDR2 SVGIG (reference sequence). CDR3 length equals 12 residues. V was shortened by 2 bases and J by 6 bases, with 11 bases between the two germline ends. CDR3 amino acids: CAWSIRAPEQYF. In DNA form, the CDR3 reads TGTGCCTGGAGTATTCGCGCTCCCGAGCAGTACTTC.

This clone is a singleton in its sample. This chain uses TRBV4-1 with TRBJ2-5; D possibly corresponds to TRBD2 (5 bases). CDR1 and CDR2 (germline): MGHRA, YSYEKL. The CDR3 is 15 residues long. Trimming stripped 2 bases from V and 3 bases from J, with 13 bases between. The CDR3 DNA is TGCGCCAGCAGCCAAATACCCGGGGAGAAAGAGACCCAGTACTTC. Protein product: CASSQIPGEKETQYF.

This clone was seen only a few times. CDR3 sequence reads: CASGGPYYNEQFF. CDR3 nucleotide sequence: TGTGCCAGCGGCGGGCCTTACTACAATGAGCAGTTCTTC. The V and J genes are TRBV6-1 and TRBJ2-1, with D perhaps TRBD2 (5 bases). CDR1 and CDR2 from the germline V gene are MNHNS and SASEGT. V lost 8 bases, J lost 3 bases, and 11 bases lay in between. The CDR3 sequence is 13 residues long.

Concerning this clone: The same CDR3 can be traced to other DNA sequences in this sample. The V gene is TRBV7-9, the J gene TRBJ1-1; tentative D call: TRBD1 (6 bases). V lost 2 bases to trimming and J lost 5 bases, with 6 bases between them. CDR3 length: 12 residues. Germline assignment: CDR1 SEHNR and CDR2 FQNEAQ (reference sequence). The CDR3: CASSLTGTEAFF. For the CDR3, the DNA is TGTGCCAGCAGCTTAACAGGGACTGAAGCTTTCTTT. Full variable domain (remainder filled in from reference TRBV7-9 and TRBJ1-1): DTGVSQNPRHKITKRGQNVTFRCDPISEHNRLYWYRQTLGQGPEFLTYFQNEAQLEKSRLLSDRFSAERPKGSFSTLEIQRTEQGDSAMYLCASSLTGTEAFFGQGTRLTVV.

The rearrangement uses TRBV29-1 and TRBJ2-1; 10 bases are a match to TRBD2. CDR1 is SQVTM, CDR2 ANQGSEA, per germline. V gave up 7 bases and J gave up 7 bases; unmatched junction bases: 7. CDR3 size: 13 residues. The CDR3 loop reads CSADGLAVNEQFF. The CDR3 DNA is TGCAGCGCCGACGGACTAGCGGTTAATGAGCAGTTCTTC.

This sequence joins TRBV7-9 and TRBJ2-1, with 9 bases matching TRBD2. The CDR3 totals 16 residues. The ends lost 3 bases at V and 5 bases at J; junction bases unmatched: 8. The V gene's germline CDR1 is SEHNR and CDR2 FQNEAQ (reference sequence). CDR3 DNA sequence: TGTGCCAGCAGCTTCTTAGCGGGAGAGCTCGACAATGAGCAGTTCTTC. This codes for CASSFLAGELDNEQFF.

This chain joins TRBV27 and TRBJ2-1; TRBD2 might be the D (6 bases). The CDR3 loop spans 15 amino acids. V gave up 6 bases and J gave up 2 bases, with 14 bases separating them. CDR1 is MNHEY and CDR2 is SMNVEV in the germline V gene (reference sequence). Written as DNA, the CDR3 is TGTGCCAGCAGGAGACTAGGTAGTCCCTACAATGAGCAGTTCTTC. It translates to CASRRLGSPYNEQFF.

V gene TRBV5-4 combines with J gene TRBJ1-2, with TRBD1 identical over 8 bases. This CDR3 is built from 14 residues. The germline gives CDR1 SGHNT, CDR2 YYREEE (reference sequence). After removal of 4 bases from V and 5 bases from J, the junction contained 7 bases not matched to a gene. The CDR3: CASSIQGAPYGYTF. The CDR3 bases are TGTGCCAGCAGCATCCAGGGGGCGCCGTATGGCTACACCTTC.